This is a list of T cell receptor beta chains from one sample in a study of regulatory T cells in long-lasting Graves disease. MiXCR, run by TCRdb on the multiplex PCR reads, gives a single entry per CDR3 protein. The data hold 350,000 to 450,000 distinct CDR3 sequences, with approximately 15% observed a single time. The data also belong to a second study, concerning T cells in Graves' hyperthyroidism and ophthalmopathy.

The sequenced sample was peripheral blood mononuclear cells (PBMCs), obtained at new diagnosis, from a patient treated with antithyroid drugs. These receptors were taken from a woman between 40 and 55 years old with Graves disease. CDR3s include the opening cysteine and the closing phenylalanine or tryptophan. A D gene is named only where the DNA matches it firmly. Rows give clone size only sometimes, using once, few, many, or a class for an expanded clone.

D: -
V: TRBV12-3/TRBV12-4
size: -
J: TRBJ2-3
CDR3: CASSFGAPKPPHTDTQYF
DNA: TGTGCCAGCAGTTTCGGCGCACCAAAACCCCCCCACACAGATACGCAGTATTTT

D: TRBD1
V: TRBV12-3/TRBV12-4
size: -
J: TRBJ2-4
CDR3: CASSVGQGPYF
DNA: TGTGCCAGCAGTGTCGGACAGGGACCGTACTTC

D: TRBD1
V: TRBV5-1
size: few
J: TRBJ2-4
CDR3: CASSVDRGTAKNIQYF
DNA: TGCGCCAGCAGCGTTGACAGGGGTACGGCCAAAAACATTCAGTACTTC

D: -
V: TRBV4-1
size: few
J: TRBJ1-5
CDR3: CASSQVSQNQPQHF
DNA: TGCGCCAGCAGCCAAGTATCACAGAATCAGCCCCAGCATTTT

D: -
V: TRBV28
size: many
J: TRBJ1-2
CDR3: CASKTGNYGYTF
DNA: TGTGCCAGCAAAACAGGGAACTATGGCTACACCTTC

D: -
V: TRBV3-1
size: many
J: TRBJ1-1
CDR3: CASILQGAGTEAFF
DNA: TGTGCCAGCATCCTTCAAGGGGCAGGCACTGAAGCTTTCTTT

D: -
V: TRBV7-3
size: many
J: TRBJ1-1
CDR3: CASSLNQGSTEAFF
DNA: TGTGCCAGCAGCTTAAATCAGGGGAGCACTGAAGCTTTCTTT

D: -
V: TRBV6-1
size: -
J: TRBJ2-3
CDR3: CASRSDWMDTQYF
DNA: TGTGCCAGCAGGTCGGACTGGATGGATACGCAGTATTTT

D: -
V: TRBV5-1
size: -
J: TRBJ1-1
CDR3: CASRLDNSSTEAFF
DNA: TGCGCCAGCAGGTTGGACAACTCAAGCACCGAAGCTTTCTTT

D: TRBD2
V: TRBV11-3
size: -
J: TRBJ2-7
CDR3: CASSPRLAADEQYF
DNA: TGTGCCAGCAGCCCAAGACTAGCGGCGGACGAGCAGTACTTC

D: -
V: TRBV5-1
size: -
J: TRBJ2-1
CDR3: CASSRDGTPFGEQFF
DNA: TGCGCCAGCAGCCGGGACGGGACTCCTTTTGGTGAGCAGTTCTTC

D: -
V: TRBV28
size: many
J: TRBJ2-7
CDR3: CASSFPLLVETPYEQYF
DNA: TGTGCCAGCAGTTTCCCACTTTTGGTGGAGACTCCCTACGAGCAGTACTTC

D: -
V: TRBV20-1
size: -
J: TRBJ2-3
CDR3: CSARGSANGADTQYF
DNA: TGCAGTGCTAGAGGAAGCGCTAACGGGGCGGATACGCAGTATTTT

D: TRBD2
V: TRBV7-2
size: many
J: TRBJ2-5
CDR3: CASSSIAGVGQETQYF
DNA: TGTGCCAGCAGCTCCATAGCGGGAGTAGGGCAAGAGACCCAGTACTTC

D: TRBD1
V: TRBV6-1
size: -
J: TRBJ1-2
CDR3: CASSPHRGPLPYGYTF
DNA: TGTGCCAGCAGTCCACACAGGGGGCCCCTCCCCTATGGCTACACCTTC

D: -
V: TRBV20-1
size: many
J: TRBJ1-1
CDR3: CSATDGEAFF
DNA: TGCAGTGCGACAGACGGTGAAGCTTTCTTT

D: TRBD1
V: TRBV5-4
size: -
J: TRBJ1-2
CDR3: CASSLVEGAGGYTF
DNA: TGTGCCAGCAGCTTGGTGGAGGGGGCGGGAGGCTACACCTTC

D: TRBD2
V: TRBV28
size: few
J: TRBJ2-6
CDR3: CASSPLTSGIGANVLTF
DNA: TGTGCCAGCAGTCCCTTGACTAGCGGGATAGGGGCCAACGTCCTGACTTTC

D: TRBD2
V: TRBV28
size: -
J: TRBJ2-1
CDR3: CASSHKAGGYNEQFF
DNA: TGTGCCAGCAGCCACAAAGCGGGAGGCTACAATGAGCAGTTCTTC

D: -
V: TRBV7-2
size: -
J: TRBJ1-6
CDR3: CASTMTATFYNSPLHF
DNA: TGTGCCAGCACCATGACAGCGACTTTCTATAATTCACCCCTCCACTTT

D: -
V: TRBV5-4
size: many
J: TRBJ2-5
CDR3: CASSLAGAGQEETQYF
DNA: TGTGCCAGCAGCTTGGCCGGAGCTGGGCAAGAAGAGACCCAGTACTTC

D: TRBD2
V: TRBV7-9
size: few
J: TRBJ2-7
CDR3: CASTRGTNEQYF
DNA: TGTGCCAGTACCCGTGGGACTAACGAGCAGTACTTC

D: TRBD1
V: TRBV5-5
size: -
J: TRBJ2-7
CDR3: CASSLGVSLDRGPLEQYF
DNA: TGTGCCAGCAGCTTGGGCGTATCCCTGGACAGGGGCCCCCTGGAGCAGTACTTC

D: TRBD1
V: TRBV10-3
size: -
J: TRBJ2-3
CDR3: CAISESKGARTDTQYF
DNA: TGTGCCATCAGTGAGTCGAAGGGGGCCCGGACAGATACGCAGTATTTT

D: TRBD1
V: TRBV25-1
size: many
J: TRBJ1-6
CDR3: CASSVSTGANSPLHF
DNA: TGTGCCAGCAGTGTCTCGACAGGGGCTAATTCACCCCTCCACTTT

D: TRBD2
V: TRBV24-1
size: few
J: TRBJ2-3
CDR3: CATSDLRASGDNTDTQYF
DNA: TGTGCCACCAGTGATTTGAGGGCTAGCGGGGACAACACAGATACGCAGTATTTT

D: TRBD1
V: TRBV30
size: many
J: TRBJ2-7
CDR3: CAWSATGDEQYF
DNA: TGTGCCTGGAGTGCGACAGGGGACGAGCAGTACTTC

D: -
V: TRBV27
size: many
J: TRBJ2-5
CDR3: CASSPVGGLPQETQYF
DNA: TGTGCCAGCAGTCCCGTCGGGGGGCTCCCCCAAGAGACCCAGTACTTC

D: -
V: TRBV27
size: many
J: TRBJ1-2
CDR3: CASSTRRGYTF
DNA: TGTGCCAGCAGTACCCGTAGAGGCTACACCTTC

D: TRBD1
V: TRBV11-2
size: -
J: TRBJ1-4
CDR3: CASSFGTDNEKLFF
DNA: TGTGCCAGCAGCTTTGGGACAGATAATGAAAAACTGTTTTTT

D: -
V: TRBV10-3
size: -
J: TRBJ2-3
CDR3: CAISEKGSTDTQYF
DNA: TGTGCCATCAGTGAGAAGGGAAGCACAGATACGCAGTATTTT

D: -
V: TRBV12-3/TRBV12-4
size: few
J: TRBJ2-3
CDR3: CASSFVTAPTDTQYF
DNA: TGTGCCAGCAGTTTTGTAACTGCTCCGACAGATACGCAGTATTTT

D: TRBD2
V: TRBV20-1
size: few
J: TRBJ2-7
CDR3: CSARDGLAGSYEQYF
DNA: TGCAGTGCTAGGGACGGACTAGCGGGATCCTACGAGCAGTACTTC

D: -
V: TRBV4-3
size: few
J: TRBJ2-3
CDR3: CASSQDLGLSTDTQYF
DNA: TGCGCCAGCAGCCAAGATTTGGGACTGAGCACAGATACGCAGTATTTT

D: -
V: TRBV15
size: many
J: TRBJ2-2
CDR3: CATSRDRGPTNTGELFF
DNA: TGTGCCACCAGCAGAGATAGGGGCCCTACGAACACCGGGGAGCTGTTTTTT

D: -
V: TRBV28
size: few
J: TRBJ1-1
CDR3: CASSLFTGEAFF
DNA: TGTGCCAGCAGTTTATTTACAGGGGAAGCTTTCTTT

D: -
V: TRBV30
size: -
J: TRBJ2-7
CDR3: CAWSAGDFHEHYF
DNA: TGTGCCTGGAGTGCAGGGGATTTCCACGAGCACTACTTC

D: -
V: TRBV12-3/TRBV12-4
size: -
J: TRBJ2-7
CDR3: CASSLRQPSSYEQYF
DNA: TGTGCCAGCAGTCTACGGCAGCCGTCTTCCTACGAGCAGTACTTC

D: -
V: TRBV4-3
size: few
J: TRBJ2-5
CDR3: CASSQDAARQETQYF
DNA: TGCGCCAGCAGCCAAGACGCGGCTAGACAAGAGACCCAGTACTTC

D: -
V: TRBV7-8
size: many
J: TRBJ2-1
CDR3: CASSLFAPGLHNNEQFF
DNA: TGTGCCAGCAGCTTATTTGCTCCCGGACTCCACAACAATGAGCAGTTCTTC

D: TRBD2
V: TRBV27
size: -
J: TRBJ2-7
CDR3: CASSSFPLAGFDEQYF
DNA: TGTGCCAGCAGTTCCTTCCCGCTAGCGGGATTTGACGAGCAGTACTTC

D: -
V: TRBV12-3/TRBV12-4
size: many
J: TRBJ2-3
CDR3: CASSLGDSGSTDTQYF
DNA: TGTGCCAGCAGTTTAGGGGATAGCGGCAGCACAGATACGCAGTATTTT

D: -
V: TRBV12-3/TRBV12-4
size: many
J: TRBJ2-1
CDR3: CASKLTGRNEQFF
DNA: TGTGCCAGCAAATTGACAGGTCGCAATGAGCAGTTCTTC

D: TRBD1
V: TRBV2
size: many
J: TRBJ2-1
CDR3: CASRPGQVYNEQFF
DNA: TGTGCCAGCAGGCCGGGACAGGTCTACAATGAGCAGTTCTTC

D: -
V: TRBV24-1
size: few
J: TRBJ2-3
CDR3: CATSAGSTDTQYF
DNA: TGTGCCACCAGTGCGGGTAGCACAGATACGCAGTATTTT

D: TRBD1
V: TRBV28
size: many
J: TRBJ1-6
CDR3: CASSQGQVRHSPLHF
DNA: TGTGCCAGCAGTCAGGGACAGGTCCGTCATTCACCCCTCCACTTT

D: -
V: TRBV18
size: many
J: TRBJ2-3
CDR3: CASSPPVADTQYF
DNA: TGTGCCAGCTCACCACCTGTTGCAGATACGCAGTATTTT

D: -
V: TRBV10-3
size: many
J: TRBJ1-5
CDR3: CATKTSDNNQPQHF
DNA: TGTGCCACAAAGACATCGGACAACAATCAGCCCCAGCATTTT

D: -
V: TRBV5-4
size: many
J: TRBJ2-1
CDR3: CASSARGNEQFF
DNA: TGTGCCAGCAGCGCGAGGGGCAATGAGCAGTTCTTC

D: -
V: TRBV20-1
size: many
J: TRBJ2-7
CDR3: CSARDPTRLSYEQYF
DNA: TGCAGTGCTAGAGATCCCACAAGGCTGTCCTACGAGCAGTACTTC

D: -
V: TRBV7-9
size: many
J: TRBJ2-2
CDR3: CASSLAVANTGELFF
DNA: TGTGCCAGCAGCTTAGCGGTGGCGAACACCGGGGAGCTGTTTTTT

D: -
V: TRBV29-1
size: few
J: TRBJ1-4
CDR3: CSVEDGVGWANEKLFF
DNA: TGCAGCGTTGAAGACGGGGTAGGATGGGCTAATGAAAAACTGTTTTTT

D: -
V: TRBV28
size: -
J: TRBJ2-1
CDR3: CASSGAGAGDEQFF
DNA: TGTGCCAGCAGTGGGGCGGGGGCTGGCGATGAGCAGTTCTTC

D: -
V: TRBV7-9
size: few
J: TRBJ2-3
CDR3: CASSLDRSADTQYF
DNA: TGTGCCAGCAGCCTCGACAGGTCCGCAGATACGCAGTATTTT

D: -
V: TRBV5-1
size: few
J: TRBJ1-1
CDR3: CASSLEGTKNTEAFF
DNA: TGCGCCAGCAGCTTGGAAGGGACAAAGAACACTGAAGCTTTCTTT